One sample yielded the 14 T cell receptor beta chains listed below, sequenced in a study of blood T cell repertoires in COVID-19. Repertoires were generated with immunoSEQ multiplex PCR, while TCRdb's copy carries only in-frame clones and drops some. The repertoire holds nearly 110,000 clones, with roughly 90% as singletons. The sample was peripheral blood. These receptors all come from a man between 40 and 49 years old with active or convalescent COVID-19.

The chain recombines TRBV27 with TRBJ2-7; the match to TRBD2 covers 11 bases. J gave up 4 bases and V 2 bases, and 10 bases lay outside the gene matches. Germline V gene lookup returns CDR1 MNHEY and CDR2 SMNVEV (reference sequence). This CDR3 comprises 17 residues. Here the CDR3 DNA reads TGTGCCAGCAGTTTACCGACTCTAGCGGGAGGCCTGTACGAGCAGTACTTC. It translates to CASSLPTLAGGLYEQYF.

This sequence joins TRBV7-3 and TRBJ2-3, with D possibly TRBD1 on 6 matching bases. This CDR3 region has 14 residues. Germline assignment: CDR1 SGHTA and CDR2 FQGTGA. Trimming cost V 5 bases and J 2 bases, with 11 bases left between them. The CDR3 DNA reads as TGTGCCAGCAGCCCGGGACAAGTCACAGATACGCAGTATTTT. Encoded protein: CASSPGQVTDTQYF.

The count of this clone is one. The chain is built from TRBV25-1 and TRBJ2-1; 9 bases map to TRBD1. Germline V gene sequence: CDR1 MGHDK, CDR2 SYGVNS. Trimming took 4 bases from V and 3 from J; bases not matched to a gene: 10. The CDR3 covers 17 residues. CDR3 sequence (DNA): TGTGCCAGCAGTGGCGCAAGGACAGGGGCTGGCTACAATGAGCAGTTCTTC. Translating it yields CASSGARTGAGYNEQFF.

The rearrangement links TRBV7-2 to TRBJ1-1; no clear D. Trimming pared 1 base from V and 8 bases from J, leaving 8 bases between. In germline, CDR1 is SGHTA, CDR2 FQGNSA. This CDR3 contains 12 residues. The CDR3 spells CASSLGRREAFF. The DNA of the CDR3 is TGTGCCAGCAGCTTAGGGCGCAGGGAAGCTTTCTTT. Filled out from reference TRBV7-2 and TRBJ1-1, the complete variable domain reads GAGVSQSPSNKVTEKGKDVELRCDPISGHTALYWYRQSLGQGLEFLIYFQGNSAPDKSGLPSDRFSAERTGGSVSTLTIQRTQQEDSAVYLCASSLGRREAFFGQGTRLTVV.

The V gene is TRBV5-1, the J gene TRBJ2-3, with TRBD2 matching 8 bases. The CDR3 has 16 residues. The germline gives CDR1 SGHRS, CDR2 YFSETQ. With 1 base clipped from V and 3 bases from J, the junction kept 7 bases outside the gene matches. This CDR3 is CASSLKAGDSTDTQYF. Written as DNA, the CDR3 is TGCGCCAGCAGCTTGAAAGCGGGAGATAGTACAGATACGCAGTATTTT.

The table lists this clone with a few counts. This sequence joins TRBV6-5 and TRBJ2-1; tentatively, D is TRBD1 (5 bases). Germline CDR1 reads MNHEY; CDR2 reads SVGAGI. V was trimmed by 5 bases and J by 4 bases, leaving 15 bases between them. This CDR3 spans 15 amino acids. The CDR3 region is CASSRWGSSYNEQFF. DNA of the CDR3: TGTGCCAGCAGTCGTTGGGGCAGCTCTTACAATGAGCAGTTCTTC.

This chain joins TRBV28 and TRBJ1-5; the D gene is possibly TRBD1 (5 bases). Per germline, CDR1 MDHEN and CDR2 SYDVKM. Trimming left V 3 bases short and J 4 bases short, with 13 bases between. The CDR3 loop spans 15 amino acids. CDR3 loop: CASSFGAAGNQPQHF. CDR3 sequence (DNA): TGTGCCAGCAGTTTCGGGGCGGCGGGGAATCAGCCCCAGCATTTT. The full variable domain, completed using reference TRBV28 and TRBJ1-5, is DVKVTQSSRYLVKRTGEKVFLECVQDMDHENMFWYRQDPGLGLRLIYFSYDVKMKEKGDIPEGYSVSREKKERFSLILESASTNQTSMYLCASSFGAAGNQPQHFGDGTRLSIL.

The chain recombines TRBV3-1 (or the pseudogene TRBV3-2) with TRBJ1-5, with D perhaps matching TRBD1 (5 bases). Trimming stripped 0 bases from V and 7 bases from J, with 13 bases between. The CDR3 is made up of 15 amino acids. Germline CDR1 reads LGHDT; CDR2 reads YNNKEL (reference sequence). The CDR3 nucleotides read TGTGCCAGCAGCCAAGACCAACAGGATGGGCAGCCCCAGCATTTT. Translation gives CASSQDQQDGQPQHF.

This rearrangement joins TRBV19 to TRBJ2-7, with D possibly TRBD2 on 6 matching bases. Trimming pared 1 base from V and 7 bases from J, leaving 11 bases between. CDR1 and CDR2 (germline): LNHDA, SQIVND (reference sequence). The CDR3 is 13 amino acids. The CDR3 spells CASSIVGGREQYF. The CDR3 DNA follows: TGTGCCAGTAGTATAGTAGGAGGGCGAGAGCAGTACTTC.

The chain combines TRBV16 with TRBJ2-7; 7 bases line up with TRBD1. This CDR3 is built from 14 residues. V gave up 4 bases and J gave up 2 bases; unmatched junction bases: 5. CDR1 KGHSY and CDR2 FQNENV come from the germline V gene. In nucleotides, the CDR3 is TGTGCCAGCAGCCGGACAGGTGGGACCTACGAGCAGTACTTC. It specifies CASSRTGGTYEQYF.

V is TRBV4-2 and J is TRBJ2-5; D is undetermined. This CDR3 comprises 13 residues. The V and J ends lost 2 bases and 5 bases respectively, with 9 bases between them. CDR1 LGHNA and CDR2 YNFKEQ come from the germline V gene. The CDR3: CASSQQILETQYF. CDR3 sequence (DNA): TGTGCCAGCAGCCAACAGATCCTGGAGACCCAGTACTTC.

The chain is built from TRBV7-3 and TRBJ2-3, with D possibly TRBD1 on 6 matching bases. Germline V gene data show CDR1 as SGHTA and CDR2 as FQGTGA. The CDR3 is 15 residues long. V shed 5 bases and J shed 0 bases, with 12 bases lying between them. CDR3 region: CASSHAGESTDTQYF. The CDR3 coding sequence is TGTGCCAGCAGCCACGCAGGGGAAAGCACAGATACGCAGTATTTT.

This rearrangement joins TRBV30 to TRBJ1-1; 7 bases match TRBD1. Trimming removed 6 bases from V and 1 base from J; junction bases left unmatched: 2. This CDR3 has 12 amino acids. CDR1 and CDR2 (germline): GTSNPN, SVGIG (reference sequence). The CDR3 region is CACDRANTEAFF. The CDR3 DNA reads TGTGCCTGCGACAGGGCGAACACTGAAGCTTTCTTT.

The chain uses TRBV12-3 or TRBV12-4 and TRBJ1-5; tentatively, D is TRBD1 (5 bases). The V gene lost 8 bases and the J gene lost 6 bases, with 14 bases spanning the gap. This CDR3 spans 13 amino acids. The DNA of the CDR3 is TGTGCCAGCCGGCGGGACGGGGGTCAGCCCCAGCATTTT. Encoded protein: CASRRDGGQPQHF.